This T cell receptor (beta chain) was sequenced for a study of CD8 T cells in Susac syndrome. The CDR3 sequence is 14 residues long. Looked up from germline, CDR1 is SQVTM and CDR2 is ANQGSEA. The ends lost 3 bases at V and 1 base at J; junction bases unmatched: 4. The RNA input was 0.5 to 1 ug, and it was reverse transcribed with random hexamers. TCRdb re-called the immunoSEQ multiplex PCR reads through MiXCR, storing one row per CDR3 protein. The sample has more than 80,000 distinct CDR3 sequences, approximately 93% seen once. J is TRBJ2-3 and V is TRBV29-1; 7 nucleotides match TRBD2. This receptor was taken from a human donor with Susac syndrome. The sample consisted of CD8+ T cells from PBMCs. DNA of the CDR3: TGCAGCGTTGACCCCAGCGGGGGCACAGATACGCAGTATTTT. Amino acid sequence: CSVDPSGGTDTQYF.